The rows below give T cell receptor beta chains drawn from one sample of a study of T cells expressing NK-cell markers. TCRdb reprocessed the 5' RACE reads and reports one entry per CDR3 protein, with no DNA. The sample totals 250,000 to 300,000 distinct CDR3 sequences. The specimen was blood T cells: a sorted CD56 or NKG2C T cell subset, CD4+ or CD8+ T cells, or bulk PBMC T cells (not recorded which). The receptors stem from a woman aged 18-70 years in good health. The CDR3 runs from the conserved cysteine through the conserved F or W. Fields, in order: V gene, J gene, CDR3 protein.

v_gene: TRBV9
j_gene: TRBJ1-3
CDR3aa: CASSGQHAGDTIYF

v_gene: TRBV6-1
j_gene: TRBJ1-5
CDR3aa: CASSVRGPRGNQPQHF

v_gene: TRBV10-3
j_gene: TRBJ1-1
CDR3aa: CAISESRDTEAFF

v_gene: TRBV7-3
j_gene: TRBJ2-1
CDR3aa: CASSLGGVHEQFF

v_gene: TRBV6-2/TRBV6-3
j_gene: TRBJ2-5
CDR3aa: CASSYLSGPTETQYF

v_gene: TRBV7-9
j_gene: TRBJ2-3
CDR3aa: CASSFLEGASTDTQYF

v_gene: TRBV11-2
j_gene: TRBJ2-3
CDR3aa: CASSPSGWDTDTQYF

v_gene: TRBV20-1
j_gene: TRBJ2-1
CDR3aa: CSAPLRSGSDNEQFF

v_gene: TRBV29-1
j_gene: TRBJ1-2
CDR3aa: CSVGGGTANYGYTF

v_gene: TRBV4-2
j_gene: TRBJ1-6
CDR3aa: CASSQGRSTPTSPLHF

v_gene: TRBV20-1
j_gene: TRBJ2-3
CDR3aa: CSARRGNPTDTQYF

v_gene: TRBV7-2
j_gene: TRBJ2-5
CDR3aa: CASSLGTAGTQYF

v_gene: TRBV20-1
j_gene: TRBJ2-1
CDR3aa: CSATGTSEYNEQFF

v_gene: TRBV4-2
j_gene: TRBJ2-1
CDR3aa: CASSRERGGYNEQFF

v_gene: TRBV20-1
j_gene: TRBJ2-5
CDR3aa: CSASGGGRETQYF

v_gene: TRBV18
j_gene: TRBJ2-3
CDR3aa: CASSPPRLGQGTDTQYF

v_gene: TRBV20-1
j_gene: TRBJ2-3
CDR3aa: CSAPTGGRADTQYF

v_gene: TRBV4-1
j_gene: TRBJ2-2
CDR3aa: CASSQASGPNTGELFF

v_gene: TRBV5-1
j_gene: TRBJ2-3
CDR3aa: CASSLLAGGPNTQYF

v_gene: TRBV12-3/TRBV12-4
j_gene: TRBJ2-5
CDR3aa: CASSPRTTQETQYF

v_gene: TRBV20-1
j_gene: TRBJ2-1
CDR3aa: CSSSGSAYNEQFF

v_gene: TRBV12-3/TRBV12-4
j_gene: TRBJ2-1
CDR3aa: CASSFLGANEQFF

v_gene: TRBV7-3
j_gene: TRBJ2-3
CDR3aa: CASSPLPSGGLDTQYF

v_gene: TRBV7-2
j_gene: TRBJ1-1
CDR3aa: CASSLILGNTEAFF

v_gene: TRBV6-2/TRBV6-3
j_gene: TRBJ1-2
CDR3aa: CAGSYPTGDYGYTF

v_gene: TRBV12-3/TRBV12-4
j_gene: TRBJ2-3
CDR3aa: CASSGQGANLPYF

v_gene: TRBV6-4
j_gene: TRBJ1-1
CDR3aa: CASSEYRYTEAFF